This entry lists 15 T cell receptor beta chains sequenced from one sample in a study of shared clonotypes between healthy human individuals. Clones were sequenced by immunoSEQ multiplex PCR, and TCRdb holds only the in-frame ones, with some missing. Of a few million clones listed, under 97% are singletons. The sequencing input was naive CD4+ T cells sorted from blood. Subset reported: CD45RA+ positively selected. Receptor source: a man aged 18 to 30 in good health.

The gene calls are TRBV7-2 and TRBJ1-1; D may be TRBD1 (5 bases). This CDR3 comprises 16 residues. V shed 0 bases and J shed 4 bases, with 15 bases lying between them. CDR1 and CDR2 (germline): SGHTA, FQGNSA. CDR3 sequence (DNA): TGTGCCAGCAGCTTAGCGTTTCCGGGGGTTGGCACTGAAGCTTTCTTT. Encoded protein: CASSLAFPGVGTEAFF.

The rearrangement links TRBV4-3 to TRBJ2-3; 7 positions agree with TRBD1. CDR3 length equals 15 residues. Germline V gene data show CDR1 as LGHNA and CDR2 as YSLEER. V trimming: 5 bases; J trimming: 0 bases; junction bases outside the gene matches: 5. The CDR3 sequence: CASSGTVHSTDTQYF. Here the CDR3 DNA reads TGCGCCAGCAGCGGGACAGTACATAGCACAGATACGCAGTATTTT.

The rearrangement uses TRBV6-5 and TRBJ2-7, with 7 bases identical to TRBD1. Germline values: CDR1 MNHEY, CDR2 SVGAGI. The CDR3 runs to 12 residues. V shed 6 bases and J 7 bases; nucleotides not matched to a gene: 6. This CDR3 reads CASSASTGEQYF. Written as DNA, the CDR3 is TGTGCCAGCAGCGCCTCGACAGGGGAGCAGTACTTC.

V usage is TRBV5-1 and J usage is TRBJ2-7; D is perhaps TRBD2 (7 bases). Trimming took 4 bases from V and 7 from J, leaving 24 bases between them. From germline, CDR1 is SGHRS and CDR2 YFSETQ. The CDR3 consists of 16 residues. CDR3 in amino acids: CASSDQPAGAGVEQYF. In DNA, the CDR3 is TGCGCCAGCAGCGACCAACCGGCGGGGGCGGGTGTTGAGCAGTACTTC. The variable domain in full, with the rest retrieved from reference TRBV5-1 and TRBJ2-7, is KAGVTQTPRYLIKTRGQQVTLSCSPISGHRSVSWYQQTPGQGLQFLFEYFSETQRNKGNFPGRFSGRQFSNSRSEMNVSTLELGDSALYLCASSDQPAGAGVEQYFGPGTRLTVT.

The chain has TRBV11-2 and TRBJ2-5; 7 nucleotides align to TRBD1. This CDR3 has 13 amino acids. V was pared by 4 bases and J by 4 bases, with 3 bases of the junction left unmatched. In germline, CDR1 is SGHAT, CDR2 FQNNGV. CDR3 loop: CASSYRGVETQYF. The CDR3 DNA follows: TGTGCCAGCAGCTACAGGGGAGTAGAGACCCAGTACTTC.

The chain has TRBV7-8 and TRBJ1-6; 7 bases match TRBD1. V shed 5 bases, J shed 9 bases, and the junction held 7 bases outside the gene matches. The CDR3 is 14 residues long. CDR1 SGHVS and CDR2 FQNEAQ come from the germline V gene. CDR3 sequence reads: CASSQGQEGSPLHF. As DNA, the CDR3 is TGTGCCAGCAGCCAAGGACAGGAGGGTTCACCCCTCCACTTT.

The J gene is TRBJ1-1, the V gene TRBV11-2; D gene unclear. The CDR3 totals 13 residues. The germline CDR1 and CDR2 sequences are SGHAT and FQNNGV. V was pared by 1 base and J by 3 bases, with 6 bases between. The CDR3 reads CASSLAEHTEAFF. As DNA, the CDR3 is TGTGCCAGCAGCTTAGCGGAGCACACTGAAGCTTTCTTT.

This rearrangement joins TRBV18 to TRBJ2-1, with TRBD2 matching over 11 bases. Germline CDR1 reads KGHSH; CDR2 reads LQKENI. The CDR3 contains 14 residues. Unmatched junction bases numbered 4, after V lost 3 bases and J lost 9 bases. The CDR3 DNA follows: TGTGCCAGCTCACCGCTAGCGGGGGGCAGTGAGCAGTTCTTC. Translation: CASSPLAGGSEQFF.

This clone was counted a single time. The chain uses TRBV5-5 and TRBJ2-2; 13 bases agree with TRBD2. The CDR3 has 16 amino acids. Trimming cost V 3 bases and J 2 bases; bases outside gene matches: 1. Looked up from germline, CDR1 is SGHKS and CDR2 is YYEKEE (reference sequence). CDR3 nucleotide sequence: TGTGCCAGCAGCTGGACTAGCGGGAGCAACACCGGGGAGCTGTTTTTT. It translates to CASSWTSGSNTGELFF.

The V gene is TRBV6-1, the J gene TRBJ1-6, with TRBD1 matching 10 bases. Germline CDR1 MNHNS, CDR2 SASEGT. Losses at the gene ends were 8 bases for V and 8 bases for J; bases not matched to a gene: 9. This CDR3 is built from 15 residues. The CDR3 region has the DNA TGTGCCAGCCGCTGGGACAGGGGCATGGATTCACCCCTCCACTTT. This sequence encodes CASRWDRGMDSPLHF.

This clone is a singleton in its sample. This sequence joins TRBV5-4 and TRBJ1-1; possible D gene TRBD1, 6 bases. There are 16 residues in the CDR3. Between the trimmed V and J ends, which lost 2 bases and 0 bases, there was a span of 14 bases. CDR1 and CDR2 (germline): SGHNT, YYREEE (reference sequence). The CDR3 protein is CASSFQGKGMNTEAFF. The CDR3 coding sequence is TGTGCCAGCAGCTTCCAGGGGAAGGGGATGAACACTGAAGCTTTCTTT. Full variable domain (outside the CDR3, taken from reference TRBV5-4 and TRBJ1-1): ETGVTQSPTHLIKTRGQQVTLRCSSQSGHNTVSWYQQALGQGPQFIFQYYREEENGRGNFPPRFSGLQFPNYSSELNVNALELDDSALYLCASSFQGKGMNTEAFFGQGTRLTVV.

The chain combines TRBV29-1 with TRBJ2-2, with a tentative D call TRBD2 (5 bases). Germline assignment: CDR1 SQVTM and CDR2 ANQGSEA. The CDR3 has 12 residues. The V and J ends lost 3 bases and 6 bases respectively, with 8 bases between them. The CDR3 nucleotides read TGCAGCGTTGATAGGACTGCCGGGGAGCTGTTTTTT. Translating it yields CSVDRTAGELFF.

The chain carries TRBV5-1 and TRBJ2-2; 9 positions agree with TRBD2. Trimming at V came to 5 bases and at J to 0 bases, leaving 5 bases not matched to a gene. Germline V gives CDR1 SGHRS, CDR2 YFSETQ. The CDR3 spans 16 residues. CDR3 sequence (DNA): TGCGCCAGCAGAAGACTAGCGGATACGAACACCGGGGAGCTGTTTTTT. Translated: CASRRLADTNTGELFF.

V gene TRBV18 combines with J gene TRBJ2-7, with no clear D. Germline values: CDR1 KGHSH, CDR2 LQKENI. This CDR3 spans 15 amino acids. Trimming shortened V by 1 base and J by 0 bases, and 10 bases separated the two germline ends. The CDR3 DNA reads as TGTGCCAGCTCACCACAGGGAAGGGCCTCCTACGAGCAGTACTTC. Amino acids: CASSPQGRASYEQYF.

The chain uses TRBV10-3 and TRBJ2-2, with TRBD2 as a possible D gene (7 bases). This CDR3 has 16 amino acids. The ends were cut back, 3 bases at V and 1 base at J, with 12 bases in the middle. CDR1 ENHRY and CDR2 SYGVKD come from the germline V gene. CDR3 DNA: TGTGCCATCAGTGATCAGGGAGGGGGGAACACCGGGGAGCTGTTTTTT. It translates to CAISDQGGGNTGELFF.